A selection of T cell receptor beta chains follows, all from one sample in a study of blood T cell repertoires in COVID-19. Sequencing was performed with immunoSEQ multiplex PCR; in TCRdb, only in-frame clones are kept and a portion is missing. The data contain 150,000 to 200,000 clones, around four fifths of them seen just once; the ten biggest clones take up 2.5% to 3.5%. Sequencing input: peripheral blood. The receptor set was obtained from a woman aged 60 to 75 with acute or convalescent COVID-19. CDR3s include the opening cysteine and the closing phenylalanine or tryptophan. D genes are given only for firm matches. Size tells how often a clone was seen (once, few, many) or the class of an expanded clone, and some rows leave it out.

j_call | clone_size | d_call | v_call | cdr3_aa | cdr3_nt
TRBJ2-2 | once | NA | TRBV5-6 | CASSRRGSGGELFF | TGTGCCAGCAGCCGTCGGGGAAGTGGCGGGGAGCTGTTTTTT
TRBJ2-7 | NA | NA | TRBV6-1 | CASSDGGSSYEQYF | TGTGCCAGCAGTGATGGAGGAAGCTCCTACGAGCAGTACTTC
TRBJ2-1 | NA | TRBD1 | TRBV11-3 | CASSFRGNGQFF | TGTGCCAGCAGTTTCAGGGGGAATGGGCAGTTCTTC
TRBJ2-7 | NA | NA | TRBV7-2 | CASSLENTLYEQYF | TGTGCCAGCAGCTTAGAGAACACCTTATACGAGCAGTACTTC
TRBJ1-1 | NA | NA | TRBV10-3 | CAISDRGDNEAFF | TGTGCCATCAGTGACCGGGGGGATAACGAAGCTTTCTTT
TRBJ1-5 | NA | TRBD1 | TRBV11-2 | CASSFGTGTSNQPQHF | TGTGCCAGCAGCTTCGGGACAGGGACTAGCAATCAGCCCCAGCATTTT
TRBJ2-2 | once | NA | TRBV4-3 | CASSQAWGPGTGELFF | TGCGCCAGCAGCCAAGCGTGGGGCCCAGGTACCGGGGAGCTGTTTTTT
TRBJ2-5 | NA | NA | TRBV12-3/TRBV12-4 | CASSLNGQETQYF | TGTGCCAGCAGTTTAAACGGGCAAGAGACCCAGTACTTC
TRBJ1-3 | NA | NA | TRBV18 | CASSPLERSSGNTIYF | TGTGCCAGCTCACCACTGGAACGGAGCTCTGGAAACACCATATATTTT
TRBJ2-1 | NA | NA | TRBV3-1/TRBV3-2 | CASRPPGLRNEQFF | TGTGCCAGCAGGCCTCCGGGACTCCGAAATGAGCAGTTCTTC
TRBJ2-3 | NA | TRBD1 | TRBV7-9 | CASSLARTDRGRTDTQYF | TGTGCCAGCAGCTTAGCTAGGACCGACAGGGGGCGCACAGATACGCAGTATTTT
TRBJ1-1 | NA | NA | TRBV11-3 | CASSLQGYTEAFF | TGTGCCAGCAGCTTACAGGGATACACTGAAGCTTTCTTT
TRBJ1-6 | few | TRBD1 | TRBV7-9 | CASRDDRGSSYNSPLHF | TGTGCCAGCAGGGACGACAGGGGTTCCTCCTATAATTCACCCCTCCACTTT
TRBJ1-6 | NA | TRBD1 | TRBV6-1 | CASSVRQGARYNSPLHF | TGTGCCAGCAGTGTAAGACAGGGGGCGCGCTATAATTCACCCCTCCACTTT
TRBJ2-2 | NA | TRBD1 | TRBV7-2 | CASRTGGFGTGELFF | TGTGCCAGCAGAACAGGGGGCTTTGGCACCGGGGAGCTGTTTTTT
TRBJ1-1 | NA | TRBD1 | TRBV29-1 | CSVDRGRGEAFF | TGCAGCGTTGATAGGGGGCGGGGTGAAGCTTTCTTT
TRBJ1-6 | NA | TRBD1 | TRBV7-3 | CASSFRGTGGFSPLHF | TGTGCCAGCAGCTTTCGTGGGACAGGGGGCTTTTCACCCCTCCACTTT
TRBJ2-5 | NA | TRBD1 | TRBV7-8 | CASSPPLIGTDQETQYF | TGTGCCAGCAGCCCACCTCTCATCGGGACAGACCAAGAGACCCAGTACTTC
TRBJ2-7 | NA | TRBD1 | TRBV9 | CASSAFPGQGDEQYF | TGTGCCAGCAGCGCGTTCCCGGGACAGGGAGACGAGCAGTACTTC
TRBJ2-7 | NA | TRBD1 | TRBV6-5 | CASIRQGFVYEQYF | TGTGCCAGCATCAGACAGGGTTTTGTCTACGAGCAGTACTTC
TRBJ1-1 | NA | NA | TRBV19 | CASSIDRSDEAFF | TGTGCCAGTAGTATAGATCGCAGCGATGAAGCTTTCTTT
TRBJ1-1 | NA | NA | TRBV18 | CASSPLIEELEAFF | TGTGCCAGCTCACCCCTGATTGAGGAGCTTGAAGCTTTCTTT
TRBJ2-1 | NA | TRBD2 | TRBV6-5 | CASSPTSGYNEQFF | TGTGCCAGCAGCCCGACTAGCGGGTACAATGAGCAGTTCTTC
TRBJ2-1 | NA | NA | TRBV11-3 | CASSLEYGGEYNEQFF | TGTGCCAGCAGCTTAGAATACGGGGGAGAGTACAATGAGCAGTTCTTC
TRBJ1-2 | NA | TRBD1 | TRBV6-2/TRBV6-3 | CASSLGQGSGGYTF | TGTGCCAGCAGTCTCGGACAGGGAAGCGGCGGCTACACCTTC
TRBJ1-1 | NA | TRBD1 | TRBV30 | CAWSQGTANTEAFF | TGTGCCTGGAGTCAAGGGACAGCGAACACTGAAGCTTTCTTT
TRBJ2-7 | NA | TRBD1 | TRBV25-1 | CASSADRGLSYEQYF | TGTGCCAGCAGTGCGGACAGGGGTTTATCCTACGAGCAGTACTTC
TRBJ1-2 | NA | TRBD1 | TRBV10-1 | CASRERDRGPRGYGYTF | TGCGCCAGCAGGGAACGGGACAGGGGGCCGCGCGGCTATGGCTACACCTTC
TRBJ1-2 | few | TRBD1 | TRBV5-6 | CASSLVTGNHGYTF | TGTGCCAGCAGCTTGGTGACAGGGAATCATGGCTACACCTTC
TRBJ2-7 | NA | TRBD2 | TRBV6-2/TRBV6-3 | CASSPQRGPSSYEQYF | TGTGCCAGCAGTCCACAGCGGGGGCCTTCGTCCTACGAGCAGTACTTC
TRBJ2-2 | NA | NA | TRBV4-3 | CASSRGTNTGELFF | TGCGCCAGCAGCAGGGGCACGAACACCGGGGAGCTGTTTTTT
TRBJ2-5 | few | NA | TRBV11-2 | CASSLGGASLMTQYF | TGTGCCAGCAGCTTAGGTGGGGCCTCATTAATGACCCAGTACTTC
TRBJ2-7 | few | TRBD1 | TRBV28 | CASRPAGTGSSYEQYF | TGTGCCAGCAGACCCGCCGGGACAGGGAGCTCCTACGAGCAGTACTTC
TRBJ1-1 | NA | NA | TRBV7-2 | CASTLGQENTEAFF | TGTGCCAGCACCTTGGGACAAGAGAACACTGAAGCTTTCTTT
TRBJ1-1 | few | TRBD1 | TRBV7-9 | CASSSRQGRNTEAFF | TGTGCCAGCAGCTCACGACAGGGGCGAAACACTGAAGCTTTCTTT
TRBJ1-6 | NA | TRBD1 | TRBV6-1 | CASSELPPGQSNSPLHF | TGTGCCAGCAGTGAATTACCCCCGGGACAGTCGAATTCACCCCTCCACTTT
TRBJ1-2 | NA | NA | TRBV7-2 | CASSFNHPGGYTF | TGTGCCAGCAGCTTTAACCATCCGGGAGGCTACACCTTC
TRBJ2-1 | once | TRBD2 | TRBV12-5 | CASGLVLTSGAVGVYNEQFF | TGTGCTAGTGGTTTGGTTCTGACTAGCGGGGCCGTAGGGGTATACAATGAGCAGTTCTTC
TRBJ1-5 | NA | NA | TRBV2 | CASSQDNNQPQHF | TGTGCCAGCAGTCAGGACAACAATCAGCCCCAGCATTTT
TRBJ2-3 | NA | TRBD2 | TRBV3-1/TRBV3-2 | CASSQTSGGHPGTDTQYF | TGTGCCAGCAGCCAGACTAGCGGGGGCCACCCTGGCACAGATACGCAGTATTTT
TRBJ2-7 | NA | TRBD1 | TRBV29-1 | CSSSGTGPPYEQYF | TGCAGCTCGTCCGGGACAGGGCCCCCCTACGAGCAGTACTTC
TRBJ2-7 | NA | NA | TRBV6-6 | CASSYTTGTYPYEQYF | TGTGCCAGCAGTTACACGACAGGGACTTATCCCTACGAGCAGTACTTC
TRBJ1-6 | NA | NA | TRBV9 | CASSSTAISSSYNSPLHF | TGTGCCAGCAGCTCGACAGCTATCTCAAGCTCCTATAATTCACCCCTCCACTTT
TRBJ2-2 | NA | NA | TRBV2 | CASTLNTGELFF | TGTGCCAGCACCCTTAATACCGGGGAGCTGTTTTTT
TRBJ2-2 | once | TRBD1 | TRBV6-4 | CASRTGNTGELFF | TGTGCCAGCCGGACAGGGAACACCGGGGAGCTGTTTTTT
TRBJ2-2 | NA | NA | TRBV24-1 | CATSDDRPGELFF | TGTGCCACCAGTGATGACAGGCCCGGGGAGCTGTTTTTT
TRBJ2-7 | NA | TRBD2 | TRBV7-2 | CASSSSSGGGTSSYEQYF | TGTGCCAGCAGCTCATCCTCGGGGGGTGGGACTTCCTCCTACGAGCAGTACTTC